A single sample gave rise to the 6 T cell receptor beta chains below, sequenced in a study of response to subunit inactivated influenza vaccine. A single record per CDR3 protein comes from TCRdb applying MiXCR to the RT-PCR reads. Of about 540,000 distinct CDR3 sequences listed, 20% to 25% are singletons. This sample was also put to use in a study of T cells expressing NK-cell markers. That study reports: TCR beta cDNA was generated via 5'RACE template switching incorporating UMIs.

This material consisted of CD4+ T cells sorted from PBMCs, taken about 13 days after vaccination. The receptors originated from a man aged 45-60 years who received an inactivated influenza vaccine.

V gene TRBV19 combines with J gene TRBJ2-1; D not certain. V was cut by 2 bases and J by 4 bases, with 12 bases left in between. Germline CDR1 is LNHDA and CDR2 is SQIVND (reference sequence). This CDR3 is built from 15 residues. CDR3 nucleotides: TGTGCCAGTAGTATAACCCCCCAGGTGTACAATGAGCAGTTCTTC. Its protein is CASSITPQVYNEQFF.

The J gene is TRBJ2-1, the V gene TRBV29-1; 11 nucleotides agree with TRBD2. The V segment lost 7 bases and the J segment 8 bases; nucleotides outside the gene matches: 13. The CDR3 sequence is 15 residues long. Germline V gene lookup returns CDR1 SQVTM and CDR2 ANQGSEA. The CDR3 protein is CSAMTVAGGSDEQFF. CDR3 DNA sequence: TGCAGCGCCATGACCGTAGCGGGAGGGTCCGATGAGCAGTTCTTC.

The J gene is TRBJ1-3, the V gene TRBV7-2; D is unclear. V gave up 2 bases and J gave up 3 bases, with 5 bases separating them. The CDR3 is 13 residues long. Germline V gene data show CDR1 as SGHTA and CDR2 as FQGNSA. CDR3 bases: TGTGCCAGCAGCTTATGGCATGGAAACACCATATATTTT. It is translated as CASSLWHGNTIYF.

V is TRBV6-5 and J is TRBJ1-4; D perhaps matches TRBD1 (5 bases). The CDR3 length is 15 residues. The ends were cut back, 4 bases at V and 2 bases at J, with 11 bases in the middle. Germline V gives CDR1 MNHEY, CDR2 SVGAGI. The CDR3 reads CASSLRGATNEKLFF. The CDR3 DNA reads as TGTGCCAGCAGTTTGAGGGGCGCCACTAATGAAAAACTGTTTTTT.

The V call is TRBV5-1, the J call TRBJ1-3; 8 bases fit TRBD1. Germline loops: CDR1 SGHRS, CDR2 YFSETQ. The CDR3 sequence is 14 residues long. V lost 4 bases, J lost 2 bases, and 2 bases stayed unmatched. This CDR3 reads CASSRQGTGNTIYF. DNA for the CDR3: TGCGCCAGCAGCCGACAGGGGACTGGAAACACCATATATTTT.

This clonotype was recorded at least ten times. The J gene is TRBJ1-2, the V gene TRBV6-2 or TRBV6-3; D is uncertain. The CDR3 is 13 residues long. Trimming took off 0 bases at V and 6 bases at J, with 8 bases between the two ends. Germline CDR1 and CDR2: MNHEY and SVGEGT. CDR3: CASSYSTIHGYTF. CDR3 sequence (DNA): TGTGCCAGCAGTTACTCGACAATCCATGGCTACACCTTC.